These 6 T cell receptor beta chains were all obtained from the same sample, sequenced in a study of technical replicates of blood from a few donors. Sequencing used immunoSEQ multiplex PCR; TCRdb keeps in-frame clones, though not all of them. The sample has about 88,000 clones; over 90% are singletons. Sequencing was carried out using T cells isolated from PBMCs. The receptors originated from a human donor in good health.

This chain joins TRBV7-8 and TRBJ1-5; the D gene is possibly TRBD1 (5 bases). The V gene's germline CDR1 is SGHVS and CDR2 FQNEAQ. The CDR3 contains 14 residues. V was shortened by 0 bases and J by 5 bases, with 8 bases between the two germline ends. CDR3 loop: CASSLARADQPQHF. CDR3 nucleotide sequence: TGTGCCAGCAGCTTAGCCAGGGCCGATCAGCCCCAGCATTTT.

The rearrangement links TRBV7-9 to TRBJ1-4; no definite D call. V shed 3 bases and J shed 4 bases, with 12 bases lying between them. The CDR3 runs to 15 residues. CDR1 SEHNR and CDR2 FQNEAQ come from the germline V gene (reference sequence). The CDR3 loop reads CASSLGAGFNEKLFF. As DNA, the CDR3 is TGTGCCAGCAGCTTGGGAGCAGGATTTAATGAAAAACTGTTTTTT.

The J gene is TRBJ2-3, the V gene TRBV30; weak D call: TRBD1 (6 bases). This CDR3 is 15 amino acids long. V was cut by 0 bases and J by 1 base, with 11 bases left in between. Germline V CDR1 and CDR2: GTSNPN, SVGIG (reference sequence). CDR3 DNA: TGTGCCTGGAGTGTTCAAGGGGGTGGCACAGATACGCAGTATTTT. Translation: CAWSVQGGGTDTQYF.

The chain is built from TRBV6-5 and TRBJ1-1; D is perhaps TRBD1 (5 bases). Deletions cut 8 bases from V and 4 bases from J, with 20 bases between. CDR1 is MNHEY, CDR2 SVGAGI, per germline. CDR3 length: 15 amino acids. CDR3 DNA: TGTGCCAGCGCCATCTCAACAGGAGTTGGCACTGAAGCTTTCTTT. It encodes CASAISTGVGTEAFF.

The chain recombines TRBV11-3 with TRBJ1-2; 11 bases are shared with TRBD1. The germline V gene encodes CDR1 SGHNT and CDR2 YENEEA. The CDR3 runs 17 residues. Trimming cost V 4 bases and J 4 bases; bases outside gene matches: 11. CDR3 DNA sequence: TGTGCCAGCAGCTCCGCCGGGACAGGGGGATTTGGCTATGGCTACACCTTC. Protein: CASSSAGTGGFGYGYTF.

The rearrangement joins TRBV11-2 to TRBJ2-7, with 8 bases that match TRBD1. After removal of 5 bases from V and 3 bases from J, the junction contained 15 bases not matched to a gene. CDR1 and CDR2 from the germline V gene are SGHAT and FQNNGV. This CDR3 spans 17 amino acids. The CDR3 loop reads CASSPRWTTGEVYEQYF. CDR3 bases: TGTGCCAGCAGCCCTCGCTGGACGACAGGGGAAGTCTACGAGCAGTACTTC. Looking up the rest from reference TRBV11-2 and TRBJ2-7 gives the full variable domain: EAGVAQSPRYKIIEKRQSVAFWCNPISGHATLYWYQQILGQGPKLLIQFQNNGVVDDSQLPKDRFSAERLKGVDSTLKIQPAKLEDSAVYLCASSPRWTTGEVYEQYFGPGTRLTVT.